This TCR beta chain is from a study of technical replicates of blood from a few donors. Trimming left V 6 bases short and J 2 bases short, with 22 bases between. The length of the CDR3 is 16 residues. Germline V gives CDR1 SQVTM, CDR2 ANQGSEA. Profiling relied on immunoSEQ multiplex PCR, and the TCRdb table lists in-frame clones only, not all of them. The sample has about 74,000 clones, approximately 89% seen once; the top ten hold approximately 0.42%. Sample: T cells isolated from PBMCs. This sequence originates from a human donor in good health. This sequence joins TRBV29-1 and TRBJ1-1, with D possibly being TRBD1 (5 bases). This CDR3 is CSVPKGDSVYNTEAFF. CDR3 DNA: TGCAGCGTCCCGAAAGGTGACAGCGTTTATAACACTGAAGCTTTCTTT.